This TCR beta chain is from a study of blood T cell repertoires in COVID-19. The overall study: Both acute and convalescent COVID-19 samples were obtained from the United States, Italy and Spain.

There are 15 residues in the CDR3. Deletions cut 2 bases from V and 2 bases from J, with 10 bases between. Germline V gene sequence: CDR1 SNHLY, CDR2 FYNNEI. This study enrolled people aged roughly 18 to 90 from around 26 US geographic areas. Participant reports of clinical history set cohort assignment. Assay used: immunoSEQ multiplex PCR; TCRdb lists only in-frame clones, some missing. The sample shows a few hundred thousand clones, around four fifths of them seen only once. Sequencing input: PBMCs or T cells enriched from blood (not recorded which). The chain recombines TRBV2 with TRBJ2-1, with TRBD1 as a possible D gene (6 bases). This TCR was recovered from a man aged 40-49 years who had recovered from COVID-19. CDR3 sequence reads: CASSEYRATYNEQFF. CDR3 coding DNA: TGTGCCAGCAGTGAATACAGGGCCACCTACAATGAGCAGTTCTTC. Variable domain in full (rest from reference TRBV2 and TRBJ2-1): EPEVTQTPSHQVTQMGQEVILRCVPISNHLYFYWYRQILGQKVEFLVSFYNNEISEKSEIFDDQFSVERPDGSNFTLKIRSTKLEDSAMYFCASSEYRATYNEQFFGPGTRLTVL.